The subject of this entry is one TCR beta chain. Its target is not known. These data belong to a study of CD8+ T cells in alopecia areata. Study overall: A 6-month off-drug phase came after tofacitinib, which had lasted 6 to 18 months.

V was pared by 2 bases and J by 2 bases, with 1 base of the junction left unmatched. In germline, CDR1 is SQVTM, CDR2 ANQGSEA. The CDR3 runs 13 residues. Extraction and reverse transcription of RNA yielded cDNA as the sequencing template. Produced via immunoSEQ multiplex PCR; TCRdb's table is partial and in-frame only. The sample yields approximately 300,000 clones, roughly 60% seen once. Study-wide results and caveats: Scalp specimens additionally yield sequences from normal skin's resident alphabeta T cells. Lesional tissue from the scalp (especially in alopecia totalis/universalis) showed higher clonality than normal scalp. Having just one nonresponder leaves the connection between baseline CD8+ expansion and response unresolved.

The sample's treatment: oral pan-JAK inhibitor, 5-10 mg twice daily. The sample in question was CD4+ T cells sorted from blood, obtained at week 24, from a patient treated with tofacitinib. The rearrangement uses TRBV29-1 and TRBJ1-2; 8 bases match TRBD1. The clonotype originates from a human donor with alopecia areata. Written as DNA, the CDR3 is TGCAGCGTTGAACAGGGGGCCAACTATGGCTACACCTTC. It yields the protein CSVEQGANYGYTF.